The next 17 T cell receptor beta chains were all read from a single sample in a study of identical twins. MiXCR, run by TCRdb on the 5' RACE reads, gives a single entry per CDR3 protein. Of 200,000 or so distinct CDR3 sequences in the sample, roughly 15% were seen once. These data also formed part of another study, on T cells expressing NK-cell markers.

Sequencing input: CD8+ T cells sorted from blood. The receptors were sampled from a woman aged 18-35 years in good health.

The rearrangement uses TRBV20-1 and TRBJ1-2; D unresolved. Trimming cost V 6 bases and J 5 bases, with 7 bases left between them. The CDR3 has 10 amino acids. In germline, CDR1 is DFQATT, CDR2 SNEGSKA (reference sequence). DNA of the CDR3: TGCAGTGCCCCTGGGTATGGCTACACCTTC. Translating gives CSAPGYGYTF.

In this sample, this clonotype turned up once. This chain links TRBV2 with TRBJ2-5; D remains ambiguous. Trimming took 10 bases from V and 0 from J, leaving 9 bases between them. This CDR3 contains 12 residues. From germline, CDR1 is SNHLY and CDR2 FYNNEI. The CDR3 DNA is TGTGCCATACCATACCACCAAGAGACCCAGTACTTC. Its protein is CAIPYHQETQYF.

The gene calls are TRBV6-5 and TRBJ1-1, with 8 positions matching TRBD1. V lost 4 bases and J lost 6; bases outside the gene matches: 10. CDR3 length equals 15 residues. The germline V gene encodes CDR1 MNHEY and CDR2 SVGAGI. The CDR3 DNA reads TGTGCCAGCAGTTCCCCCGTTTCAGGGGGCCCTGAAGCTTTCTTT. It is translated as CASSSPVSGGPEAFF.

The gene calls are TRBV9 and TRBJ2-3, with 12 positions matching TRBD2. The ends lost 4 bases at V and 4 bases at J; junction bases unmatched: 7. This CDR3 has 16 amino acids. Germline values: CDR1 SGDLS, CDR2 YYNGEE. CDR3 protein: CASSLRTSGVADTQYF. The CDR3 DNA follows: TGTGCCAGCAGCTTAAGGACTAGCGGGGTCGCAGATACGCAGTATTTT.

The chain couples TRBV29-1 to TRBJ2-7, with D unclear. Germline V CDR1 and CDR2: SQVTM, ANQGSEA. V lost 3 bases, J lost 2 bases, and 11 bases lay in between. There are 13 residues in the CDR3. The CDR3 DNA follows: TGCAGCGTTGAGGCCCCACGTACCTACGAGCAGTACTTC. Its protein is CSVEAPRTYEQYF.

The sample holds a few counts of this clonotype. The J gene is TRBJ1-1, the V gene TRBV7-9, with 10 bases identical to TRBD1. V was pared by 5 bases and J by 1 base, with 4 bases of the junction left unmatched. The CDR3 sequence is 15 residues long. Germline-derived CDR1 and CDR2 are SEHNR and FQNEAQ (reference sequence). CDR3: CASSLWTGGNTEAFF. CDR3 bases: TGTGCCAGCAGCCTGTGGACAGGGGGGAACACTGAAGCTTTCTTT. The full variable domain, its missing parts supplied by reference TRBV7-9 and TRBJ1-1, is DTGVSQNPRHKITKRGQNVTFRCDPISEHNRLYWYRQTLGQGPEFLTYFQNEAQLEKSRLLSDRFSAERPKGSFSTLEIQRTEQGDSAMYLCASSLWTGGNTEAFFGQGTRLTVV.

This clonotype was counted many times. V is TRBV12-3 or TRBV12-4 and J is TRBJ2-1; D gene uncertain. The CDR3 consists of 13 residues. Trimming took off 10 bases at V and 0 bases at J, with 10 bases between the two ends. The CDR3 protein is CATRYSSYNEQFF. The CDR3 bases are TGTGCCACCCGTTATAGCTCCTACAATGAGCAGTTCTTC.

This chain uses TRBV6-1 with TRBJ2-7; D remains ambiguous. Trimming stripped 4 bases from V and 7 bases from J, with 17 bases between. The CDR3 has 14 amino acids. Germline V gene data show CDR1 as MNHNS and CDR2 as SASEGT. The CDR3 protein is CASSGNPRVGEQYF. The CDR3 nucleotides read TGTGCCAGCAGTGGAAACCCCCGAGTGGGGGAGCAGTACTTC.

This clonotype was counted between two and nine times. The gene calls are TRBV5-1 and TRBJ2-4; maybe TRBD1 (5 bases). The CDR3 totals 12 residues. CDR1 is SGHRS and CDR2 is YFSETQ in the germline V gene. Trimming took 1 base from V and 11 from J, leaving 10 bases between them. CDR3 sequence (DNA): TGCGCCAGCAGCTTGTGGGGCGTACTTCAGTACTTC. As protein: CASSLWGVLQYF.

This clonotype was seen many times. The J gene is TRBJ2-1, the V gene TRBV3-1; no definite D call. Germline values: CDR1 LGHDT, CDR2 YNNKEL (reference sequence). Trimming left V 4 bases short and J 0 bases short, with 7 bases between. CDR3 length: 14 amino acids. The CDR3 coding sequence is TGTGCCAGCAGCCCGACCCGCTCCTACAATGAGCAGTTCTTC. Translation: CASSPTRSYNEQFF.

This clonotype was seen only a few times. This chain's CDR3 is CASSFMGTNSPLHF. CDR3 bases: TGTGCCAGCAGTTTCATGGGTACGAATTCACCCCTCCACTTT. This chain connects TRBV12-3 or TRBV12-4 to TRBJ1-6; D is unclear. The V end was cut by 3 bases, the J end by 7 bases, with 10 bases between. This CDR3 region has 14 residues.

The chain joins TRBV10-3 to TRBJ2-1; the match to TRBD2 covers 8 bases. Germline V gene sequence: CDR1 ENHRY, CDR2 SYGVKD. The CDR3 length is 17 residues. The ends lost 1 base at V and 0 bases at J; junction bases unmatched: 5. The CDR3 region has the DNA TGTGCCATCAGTGAGTATTTAGCGGGAAGCTCCTACAATGAGCAGTTCTTC. It is translated as CAISEYLAGSSYNEQFF.

The V and J genes are TRBV2 and TRBJ2-2; D possibly corresponds to TRBD1 (5 bases). CDR1 and CDR2 (germline): SNHLY, FYNNEI. Trimming took 5 bases from V and 2 from J, leaving 12 bases between them. The CDR3 extends over 15 amino acids. This CDR3 reads CASSPDSPNTGELFF. CDR3 coding DNA: TGTGCCAGCAGTCCAGACAGTCCAAACACCGGGGAGCTGTTTTTT.

Only a few counts were recorded for this clonotype. This chain uses TRBV19 with TRBJ1-1; 9 bases align to TRBD1. With V trimmed by 6 bases and J by 6 bases, 14 bases remained unmatched. This CDR3 is built from 16 residues. Germline-derived CDR1 and CDR2 are LNHDA and SQIVND (reference sequence). The CDR3 DNA reads TGTGCCAGTAGCCGAACTCCGGGACAGGGAATCGCTGAAGCTTTCTTT. It specifies CASSRTPGQGIAEAFF.

This sequence joins TRBV9 and TRBJ2-1; 10 bases map to TRBD2. Trimming cost V 4 bases and J 10 bases; bases outside gene matches: 11. The CDR3 runs to 15 residues. Germline V CDR1 and CDR2: SGDLS, YYNGEE. The CDR3 protein is CASSQRLAGLGEQFF. CDR3 sequence (DNA): TGTGCCAGCAGCCAACGACTAGCGGGTTTGGGGGAGCAGTTCTTC.

The V and J genes are TRBV7-9 and TRBJ2-1; D may be TRBD2 (5 bases). The V gene's germline CDR1 is SEHNR and CDR2 FQNEAQ (reference sequence). Trimming cost V 8 bases and J 9 bases, with 29 bases left between them. This CDR3 spans 17 amino acids. Here the CDR3 reads CASSPPSAGDWLGEQFF. The CDR3, as DNA: TGTGCCAGCTCCCCTCCGTCGGCGGGCGACTGGCTGGGTGAGCAGTTCTTC.

This clonotype was detected a few times. This chain joins TRBV29-1 and TRBJ2-2; D is uncertain. Germline V CDR1 and CDR2: SQVTM, ANQGSEA. The CDR3 is made up of 12 amino acids. V lost 5 bases, J lost 0 bases, and 4 bases lay in between. CDR3 residues: CSVSANTGELFF. The CDR3 nucleotides read TGCAGCGTTTCAGCGAACACCGGGGAGCTGTTTTTT.